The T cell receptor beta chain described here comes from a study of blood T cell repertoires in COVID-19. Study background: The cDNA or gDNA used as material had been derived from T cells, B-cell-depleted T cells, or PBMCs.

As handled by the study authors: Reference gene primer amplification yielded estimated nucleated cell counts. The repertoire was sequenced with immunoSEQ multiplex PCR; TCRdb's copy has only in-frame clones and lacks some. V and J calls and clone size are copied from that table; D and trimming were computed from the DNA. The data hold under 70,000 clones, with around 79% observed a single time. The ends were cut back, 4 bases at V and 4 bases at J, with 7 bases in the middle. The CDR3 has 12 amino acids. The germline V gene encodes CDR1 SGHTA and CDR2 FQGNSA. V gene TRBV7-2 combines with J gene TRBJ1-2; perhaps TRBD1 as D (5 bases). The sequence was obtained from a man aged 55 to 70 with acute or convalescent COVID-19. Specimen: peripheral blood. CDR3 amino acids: CASSSDSYGYTF. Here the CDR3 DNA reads TGTGCCAGCAGCTCTGACAGCTATGGCTACACCTTC.